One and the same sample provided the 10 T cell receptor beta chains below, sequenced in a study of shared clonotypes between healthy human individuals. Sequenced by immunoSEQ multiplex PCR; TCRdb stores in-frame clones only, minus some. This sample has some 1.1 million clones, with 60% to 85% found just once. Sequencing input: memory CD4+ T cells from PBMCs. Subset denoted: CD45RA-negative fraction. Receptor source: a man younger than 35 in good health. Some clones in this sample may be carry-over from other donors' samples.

CDR3 loop: CASSLWTGVGQPQHF. For the CDR3, the DNA is TGTGCCAGCAGTTTATGGACAGGGGTGGGTCAGCCCCAGCATTTT. The chain recombines TRBV28 with TRBJ1-5; 8 positions agree with TRBD1. Germline V gene data show CDR1 as MDHEN and CDR2 as SYDVKM. With V trimmed by 0 bases and J by 6 bases, 4 bases remained unmatched. This CDR3 is 15 amino acids long.

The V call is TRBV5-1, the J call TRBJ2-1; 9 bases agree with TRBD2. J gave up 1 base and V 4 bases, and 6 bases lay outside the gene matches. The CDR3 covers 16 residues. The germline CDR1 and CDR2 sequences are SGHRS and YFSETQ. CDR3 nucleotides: TGCGCCAGCAGCCCGTCAGCGGGAGGATCCTACAATGAGCAGTTCTTC. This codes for CASSPSAGGSYNEQFF. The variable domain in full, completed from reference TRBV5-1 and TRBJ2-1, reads KAGVTQTPRYLIKTRGQQVTLSCSPISGHRSVSWYQQTPGQGLQFLFEYFSETQRNKGNFPGRFSGRQFSNSRSEMNVSTLELGDSALYLCASSPSAGGSYNEQFFGPGTRLTVL.

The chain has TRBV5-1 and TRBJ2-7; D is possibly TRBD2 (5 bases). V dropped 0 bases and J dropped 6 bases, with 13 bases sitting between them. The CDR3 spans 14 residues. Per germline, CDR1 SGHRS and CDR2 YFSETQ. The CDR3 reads CASSLEVVRGEQYF. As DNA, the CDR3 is TGCGCCAGCAGCTTGGAGGTGGTCCGGGGCGAGCAGTACTTC.

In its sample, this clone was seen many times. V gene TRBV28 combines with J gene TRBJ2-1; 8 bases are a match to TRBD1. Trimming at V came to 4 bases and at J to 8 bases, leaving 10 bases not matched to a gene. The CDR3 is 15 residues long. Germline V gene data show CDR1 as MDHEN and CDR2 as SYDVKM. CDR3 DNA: TGTGCCAGCAGTTCCTCCGGACAGGGAGAGTATGAGCAGTTCTTC. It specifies CASSSSGQGEYEQFF.

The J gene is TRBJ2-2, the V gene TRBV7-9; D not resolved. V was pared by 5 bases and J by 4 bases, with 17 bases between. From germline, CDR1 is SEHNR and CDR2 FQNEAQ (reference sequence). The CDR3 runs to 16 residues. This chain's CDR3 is CASSPKLVPSTGELFF. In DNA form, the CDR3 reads TGTGCCAGCAGCCCCAAGCTGGTGCCCTCCACCGGGGAGCTGTTTTTT. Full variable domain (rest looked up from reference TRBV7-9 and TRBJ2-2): DTGVSQNPRHKITKRGQNVTFRCDPISEHNRLYWYRQTLGQGPEFLTYFQNEAQLEKSRLLSDRFSAERPKGSFSTLEIQRTEQGDSAMYLCASSPKLVPSTGELFFGEGSRLTVL.

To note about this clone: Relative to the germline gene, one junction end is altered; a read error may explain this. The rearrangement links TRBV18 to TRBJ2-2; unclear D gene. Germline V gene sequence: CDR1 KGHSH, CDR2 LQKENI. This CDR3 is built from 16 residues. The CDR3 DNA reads TGTGCCAGCTCAGCACCAGGTCTACAGAACACCGGGGAGCTGTTTTTT. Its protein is CASSAPGLQNTGELFF.

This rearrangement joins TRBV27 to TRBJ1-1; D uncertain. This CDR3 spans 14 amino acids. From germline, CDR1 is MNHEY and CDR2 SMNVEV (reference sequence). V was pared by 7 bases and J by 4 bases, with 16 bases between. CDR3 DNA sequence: TGTGCCAGCATTTCAGGAGGGTACCCCACTGAAGCTTTCTTT. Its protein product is CASISGGYPTEAFF.

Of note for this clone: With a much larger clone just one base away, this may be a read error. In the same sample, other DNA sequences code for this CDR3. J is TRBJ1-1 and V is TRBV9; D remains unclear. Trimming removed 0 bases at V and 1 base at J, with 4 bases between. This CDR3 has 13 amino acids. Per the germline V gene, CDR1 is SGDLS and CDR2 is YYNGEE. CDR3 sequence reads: CASSVGPNTEAFF. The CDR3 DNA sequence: TGTGCCAGCAGCGTAGGACCGAACACTGAAGCTTTCTTT.

The CDR3 nucleotides read TGTGCCAGCAGGACGGTACCTGGCTCCTACGAGCAGTACTTC. Translating gives CASRTVPGSYEQYF. The chain has TRBV2 and TRBJ2-7; D gene ambiguous. Trimming stripped 6 bases from V and 0 bases from J, with 12 bases between. This CDR3 contains 14 residues. Germline CDR1 SNHLY, CDR2 FYNNEI.

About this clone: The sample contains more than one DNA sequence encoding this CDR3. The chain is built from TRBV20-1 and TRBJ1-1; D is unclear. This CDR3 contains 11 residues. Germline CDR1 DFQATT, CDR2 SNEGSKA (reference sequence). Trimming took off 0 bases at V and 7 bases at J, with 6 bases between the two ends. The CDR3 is CSARDRDEAFF. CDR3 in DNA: TGCAGTGCTAGAGATAGGGATGAAGCTTTCTTT.